Presented here are 28 T cell receptor beta chains from one specimen sequenced in a study of PD-1 blockade in mismatch repair-deficient tumors. TCRdb keeps only in-frame clones here, not all; method: immunoSEQ multiplex PCR. The repertoire holds about 67,000 clones, with 70% to 85% as singletons. Sequencing used peripheral blood, obtained 2 weeks after starting pembrolizumab. The receptors were gathered from an adult with mismatch repair-deficient cancer.

This chain joins TRBV27 and TRBJ2-3; a weak D match, TRBD1 (6 bases). Trimming left V 5 bases short and J 2 bases short, with 14 bases between. Germline assignment: CDR1 MNHEY and CDR2 SMNVEV (reference sequence). This CDR3 is 15 amino acids long. CDR3 coding DNA: TGTGCCAGCAGTCCCAGGGGAACACACACAGATACGCAGTATTTT. Its translation: CASSPRGTHTDTQYF.

There are a few counts of this clone. The chain carries TRBV27 and TRBJ2-7; D remains ambiguous. V was trimmed by 8 bases and J by 7 bases, leaving 15 bases between them. The CDR3 covers 12 residues. The germline CDR1 and CDR2 sequences are MNHEY and SMNVEV (reference sequence). In nucleotides, the CDR3 is TGTGCCAGCGGCCAGGTACGCCTTGAGCAGTACTTC. Translation: CASGQVRLEQYF.

This clone was seen more than once but under ten times. The chain links TRBV19 to TRBJ1-2; D may be TRBD1 (5 bases). Germline V gives CDR1 LNHDA, CDR2 SQIVND (reference sequence). V was shortened by 1 base and J by 4 bases, with 10 bases between the two germline ends. This CDR3 is built from 14 residues. CDR3 amino acids: CASSIAGDGYGYTF. The CDR3 coding sequence is TGTGCCAGTAGTATAGCCGGGGACGGCTATGGCTACACCTTC.

The chain has TRBV5-8 and TRBJ2-7; unclear D gene. CDR3 length equals 13 residues. Germline V gene lookup returns CDR1 SGHTS and CDR2 YDEGEE. Trimming pared 3 bases from V and 6 bases from J, leaving 13 bases between. The CDR3 region is CASSWPSGGEQYF. The DNA of the CDR3 is TGTGCCAGCAGCTGGCCCTCGGGTGGCGAGCAGTACTTC.

This chain uses TRBV27 with TRBJ2-1; TRBD1 matches at 10 bases. CDR3 length: 16 amino acids. The germline CDR1 and CDR2 sequences are MNHEY and SMNVEV (reference sequence). V shed 4 bases, J shed 2 bases, and the junction held 5 bases outside the gene matches. This chain's CDR3 is CASSSSGTGAYNEQFF. In nucleotides, the CDR3 is TGTGCCAGCAGTTCCAGCGGGACAGGGGCCTACAATGAGCAGTTCTTC.

The chain couples TRBV6-5 to TRBJ2-5; possibly TRBD1 for D (5 bases). This CDR3 has 13 amino acids. Germline loops: CDR1 MNHEY, CDR2 SVGAGI. V gave up 5 bases and J gave up 2 bases, with 9 bases separating them. The CDR3 sequence is CASSPGRQETQYF. The CDR3 DNA is TGTGCCAGCAGTCCAGGGCGGCAAGAGACCCAGTACTTC.

This rearrangement joins TRBV6-4 to TRBJ1-2; 10 positions agree with TRBD1. CDR1 and CDR2 (germline): MRHNA, SNTAGT. With 2 bases clipped from V and 6 bases from J, the junction kept 3 bases outside the gene matches. This CDR3 is built from 14 residues. The CDR3 protein is CASSDSGQGDGYTF. The CDR3 DNA reads as TGTGCCAGCAGTGACAGTGGACAGGGGGATGGCTACACCTTC.

This rearrangement joins TRBV5-1 to TRBJ1-1; a possible D gene is TRBD1 (5 bases). The CDR3 is made up of 15 amino acids. Trimming shortened V by 4 bases and J by 0 bases, and 13 bases separated the two germline ends. Looked up from germline, CDR1 is SGHRS and CDR2 is YFSETQ. The CDR3 nucleotides read TGCGCCAGCAGCCCGAGGGCAGGGATGAACACTGAAGCTTTCTTT. It translates to CASSPRAGMNTEAFF.

This clone turned up a few times. The rearrangement uses TRBV7-8 and TRBJ1-4; the D gene is possibly TRBD1 (5 bases). The CDR3 extends over 14 amino acids. Germline V lookup: CDR1 SGHVS, CDR2 FQNEAQ. V was pared by 4 bases and J by 3 bases, with 9 bases between. For the CDR3, the DNA is TGTGCCAGCAGCTCTTCAGGGCCTAATGAAAAACTGTTTTTT. Translation: CASSSSGPNEKLFF.

The chain is built from TRBV6-5 and TRBJ2-3; maybe TRBD1 (5 bases). Trimming left V 2 bases short and J 0 bases short, with 6 bases between. The V gene's germline CDR1 is MNHEY and CDR2 SVGAGI. This CDR3 comprises 14 residues. Written as DNA, the CDR3 is TGTGCCAGCAGTTACGACAGAAGCACAGATACGCAGTATTTT. Translating it yields CASSYDRSTDTQYF.

The rearrangement links TRBV6-1 to TRBJ2-3; 8 positions agree with TRBD1. Germline values: CDR1 MNHNS, CDR2 SASEGT. The CDR3 loop spans 13 amino acids. The V gene end was trimmed by 8 bases and the J gene end by 4 bases; junction bases not matched to a gene: 5. CDR3 protein: CASLDRESDTQYF. DNA for the CDR3: TGTGCCAGCCTGGACAGGGAGTCAGATACGCAGTATTTT.

CDR3 coding DNA: TGTGCCAGTAGTCTGGGACTAGCGGGAGGGACGCAGTATTTT. Translated: CASSLGLAGGTQYF. The V call is TRBV19, the J call TRBJ2-3; 16 positions agree with TRBD2. The CDR3 sequence is 14 residues long. Unmatched junction bases numbered 2, after V lost 5 bases and J lost 9 bases. CDR1 LNHDA and CDR2 SQIVND come from the germline V gene (reference sequence).

CDR3 amino acids: CASRRQGWAGETQYF. CDR3 nucleotide sequence: TGTGCCAGCAGAAGACAGGGATGGGCGGGGGAGACCCAGTACTTC. The chain couples TRBV27 to TRBJ2-5; a possible D gene is TRBD1 (7 bases). The V end was cut by 6 bases, the J end by 5 bases, with 19 bases between. CDR3 size: 15 residues. The germline V gene encodes CDR1 MNHEY and CDR2 SMNVEV (reference sequence).

The chain employs TRBV7-9 and TRBJ2-1, with 8 nucleotides matching TRBD2. V lost 5 bases, J lost 5 bases, and 20 bases stayed unmatched. Germline lookup yields CDR1 SEHNR and CDR2 FQNEAQ (reference sequence). CDR3 size: 19 residues. The CDR3 spells CASSQLTSESRRKDNEQFF. The CDR3 bases are TGTGCCAGCAGCCAGTTGACTAGCGAGAGTCGTAGAAAAGACAATGAGCAGTTCTTC.

The CDR3 DNA is TGTGCCAGCTCATCGGTTATAGCGGGAGGAGGGGGTGAGCAGTTCTTC. Residues: CASSSVIAGGGGEQFF. This chain links TRBV18 with TRBJ2-1; 10 positions match TRBD2. Germline CDR1 KGHSH, CDR2 LQKENI. The CDR3 spans 16 residues. Trimming took 5 bases from V and 9 from J; bases not matched to a gene: 13.

This clone was found a few times. The gene calls are TRBV4-2 and TRBJ1-4; no clear D. Trimming removed 5 bases from V and 5 bases from J, with 3 bases in between. From germline, CDR1 is LGHNA and CDR2 YNFKEQ. The CDR3 is made up of 11 amino acids. CDR3 in amino acids: CASSFNEKLFF. CDR3 nucleotides: TGTGCCAGCAGCTTCAATGAAAAACTGTTTTTT.

CDR3 sequence: CASSQEGFMNTEAFF. The CDR3 DNA reads TGTGCCAGCAGCCAGGAGGGTTTCATGAACACTGAAGCTTTCTTT. V gene TRBV6-1 combines with J gene TRBJ1-1, with no clear D. Trimming shortened V by 6 bases and J by 0 bases, and 14 bases separated the two germline ends. The CDR3 sequence is 15 residues long. Per germline, CDR1 MNHNS and CDR2 SASEGT.

This chain connects TRBV20-1 to TRBJ2-1; D not resolved. The CDR3 runs 10 residues. Germline CDR1 DFQATT, CDR2 SNEGSKA (reference sequence). The V gene lost 5 bases and the J gene lost 6 bases, with 5 bases spanning the gap. CDR3: CSAQFNEQFF. CDR3 coding DNA: TGCAGTGCTCAATTCAATGAGCAGTTCTTC.

This chain connects TRBV19 to TRBJ2-1; 9 nucleotides align to TRBD2. Losses at the gene ends were 5 bases for V and 2 bases for J; bases not matched to a gene: 16. This CDR3 region has 19 residues. Germline CDR1 is LNHDA and CDR2 is SQIVND (reference sequence). In DNA form, the CDR3 reads TGTGCCAGTAGTCTTACCACCAAAATAGCGGGAGCAACCTACAATGAGCAGTTCTTC. Amino acids: CASSLTTKIAGATYNEQFF.

This rearrangement joins TRBV5-1 to TRBJ2-6; 7 bases match TRBD1. Germline CDR1 reads SGHRS; CDR2 reads YFSETQ. This CDR3 is built from 17 residues. Trimming removed 2 bases from V and 2 bases from J; junction bases left unmatched: 7. The CDR3 DNA reads as TGCGCCAGCAGCTTTGGTGGGACAGTAGCTGGGGCCAACGTCCTGACTTTC. It yields the protein CASSFGGTVAGANVLTF.

This clone was seen a handful of times. This chain uses TRBV7-9 with TRBJ1-1; 7 nucleotides align to TRBD1. The CDR3 consists of 12 residues. Germline V gives CDR1 SEHNR, CDR2 FQNEAQ (reference sequence). Trimming at V came to 6 bases and at J to 9 bases, leaving 7 bases not matched to a gene. The CDR3 sequence is CASRSTGVKAFF. Here the CDR3 DNA reads TGTGCCAGCAGGTCTACAGGGGTTAAAGCTTTCTTT.

The CDR3 DNA reads TGTGCCAGCAGCTTAGCACAGGAGCGATATGAGCAGTTCTTC. This sequence encodes CASSLAQERYEQFF. V usage is TRBV11-3 and J usage is TRBJ2-1; possibly TRBD1 for D (5 bases). Trimming removed 1 base from V and 8 bases from J, with 12 bases in between. CDR3 length: 14 residues. Germline CDR1 and CDR2: SGHNT and YENEEA.

The rearrangement links TRBV9 to TRBJ2-2; TRBD2 aligns across 7 bases. The CDR3 is 15 residues long. Germline loops: CDR1 SGDLS, CDR2 YYNGEE. The V and J ends lost 1 base and 6 bases, in that order; junction bases with no gene match: 6. CDR3 protein: CASSVMWEGAGELFF. For the CDR3, the DNA is TGTGCCAGCAGCGTAATGTGGGAGGGCGCCGGGGAGCTGTTTTTT.

The chain links TRBV2 to TRBJ2-7, with D perhaps TRBD2 (6 bases). The V and J ends lost 4 bases and 5 bases respectively, with 15 bases between them. The germline gives CDR1 SNHLY, CDR2 FYNNEI. The CDR3 extends over 14 amino acids. The CDR3 here is CASSVYTSSDEQYF. The DNA for the CDR3 is TGTGCCAGCAGTGTTTATACTAGCAGCGACGAGCAGTACTTC.

V and J are TRBV6-6 and TRBJ2-7; TRBD2 matches at 9 bases. This CDR3 has 13 residues. J gave up 6 bases and V 10 bases, and 10 bases lay outside the gene matches. Germline V lookup: CDR1 MNHNY, CDR2 SVGAGI (reference sequence). The CDR3 reads CATSSSGTSEQYF. The CDR3 DNA reads TGTGCCACCTCGTCTAGCGGGACCTCCGAGCAGTACTTC.

This sequence joins TRBV5-1 and TRBJ1-2, with D perhaps matching TRBD1 (6 bases). Germline V gene lookup returns CDR1 SGHRS and CDR2 YFSETQ. This CDR3 has 15 residues. The ends were cut back, 1 base at V and 1 base at J, with 11 bases in the middle. The CDR3 nucleotides read TGCGCCAGCAGCTTGACAGGACAGAGTAACTATGGCTACACCTTC. This sequence encodes CASSLTGQSNYGYTF.

The chain employs TRBV6-5 and TRBJ1-4; 12 bases fit TRBD1. CDR1 and CDR2 from the germline V gene are MNHEY and SVGAGI. This CDR3 is built from 15 residues. The V gene end was trimmed by 7 bases and the J gene end by 6 bases; junction bases not matched to a gene: 6. The CDR3 nucleotides are TGTGCCAGCACCCAAGGGACAGGGGGCTATGAAAAACTGTTTTTT. Protein sequence: CASTQGTGGYEKLFF.

The gene calls are TRBV14 and TRBJ2-1; 7 bases align to TRBD2. Germline V gene lookup returns CDR1 SGHDN and CDR2 FVKESK. V lost 2 bases and J lost 5; bases outside the gene matches: 6. This CDR3 is built from 15 residues. In nucleotides, the CDR3 is TGTGCCAGCAGCCAACCCGGGACTAATCACAATGAGCAGTTCTTC. Protein: CASSQPGTNHNEQFF.